The 8 T cell receptor beta chains presented below share a single source sample, sequenced in a study of blood T cell repertoires in COVID-19. Here immunoSEQ multiplex PCR was the method, and the copy in TCRdb shows in-frame clones only, minus some. In the table there are fewer than 150,000 clones, about nine tenths of which are singletons. Sequenced material: peripheral blood. All receptors come from a human donor in a cohort sampled during active COVID-19.

This chain links TRBV11-2 with TRBJ2-5; D unresolved. Trimming removed 1 base at V and 4 bases at J, with 7 bases between. The germline gives CDR1 SGHAT, CDR2 FQNNGV. The CDR3 sequence is 13 residues long. DNA for the CDR3: TGTGCCAGCAGCTTAGGAGCCCGAGAGACCCAGTACTTC. Its translation: CASSLGARETQYF.

The chain is built from TRBV5-5 and TRBJ2-7; D is perhaps TRBD1 (6 bases). The CDR3 length is 15 residues. Per the germline V gene, CDR1 is SGHKS and CDR2 is YYEKEE (reference sequence). The V end was cut by 0 bases, the J end by 2 bases, with 12 bases between. This chain's CDR3 is CASSLGQVRAYEQYF. The CDR3 DNA reads as TGTGCCAGCAGCTTGGGACAGGTTCGGGCCTACGAGCAGTACTTC.

The chain's CDR3 is CASSYRGREKLFF. For the CDR3, the DNA is TGTGCCAGCAGCTATAGGGGAAGGGAAAAACTGTTTTTT. This chain joins TRBV5-8 and TRBJ1-4; the D gene is possibly TRBD1 (5 bases). The germline gives CDR1 SGHTS, CDR2 YDEGEE. The germline V and J ends were trimmed by 3 bases and 8 bases, with 11 bases remaining between them. The CDR3 is 13 amino acids.

The chain couples TRBV4-2 to TRBJ1-6; the D gene is possibly TRBD1 (5 bases). Trimming removed 4 bases at V and 0 bases at J, with 13 bases between. The CDR3 has 17 residues. Germline assignment: CDR1 LGHNA and CDR2 YNFKEQ. Written as DNA, the CDR3 is TGTGCCAGCAGCCCGACAGTCCCAAGCTCCTATAATTCACCCCTCCACTTT. This sequence encodes CASSPTVPSSYNSPLHF.

This clone was detected once. V gene TRBV4-1 combines with J gene TRBJ2-3, with D perhaps TRBD1 (6 bases). The CDR3 length is 15 residues. V lost 1 base, J lost 3 bases, and 11 bases lay in between. In germline, CDR1 is MGHRA, CDR2 YSYEKL. CDR3 loop: CASSQGEGVTDTQYF. In nucleotides, the CDR3 is TGCGCCAGCAGCCAAGGAGAGGGGGTGACAGATACGCAGTATTTT.

The chain joins TRBV6-2 or TRBV6-3 to TRBJ2-5, with TRBD2 identical over 9 bases. The trim removed 2 bases at V and 2 bases at J, leaving 6 bases unmatched. The CDR3 contains 16 residues. Looked up from germline, CDR1 is MNHEY and CDR2 is SVGEGT. This CDR3 reads CASSYGGLAYQETQYF. CDR3 nucleotide sequence: TGTGCCAGCAGTTACGGGGGACTAGCCTATCAAGAGACCCAGTACTTC.

This chain uses TRBV6-4 with TRBJ2-1; 8 nucleotides align to TRBD2. From germline, CDR1 is MRHNA and CDR2 SNTAGT. The CDR3 contains 14 residues. V trimming: 2 bases; J trimming: 12 bases; junction bases outside the gene matches: 9. CDR3 sequence: CASSDLAGSQRQFF. The CDR3 DNA follows: TGTGCCAGCAGTGACCTAGCGGGTTCTCAGAGGCAGTTCTTC.

The V gene is TRBV10-3, the J gene TRBJ2-2; weak D call: TRBD1 (5 bases). This CDR3 has 13 residues. V lost 10 bases, J lost 7 bases, and 16 bases lay in between. Germline V CDR1 and CDR2: ENHRY, SYGVKD. The CDR3 DNA is TGTGCCACCCTTCGTGTAGGGGTCGGGGAGCTGTTTTTT. It codes for CATLRVGVGELFF.